Following are 32 T cell receptor beta chains from one sample sequenced in a study of cytotoxic CD8 clonotypes in ibrutinib-treated CLL. TCRdb's table, derived via immunoSEQ multiplex PCR, lists solely in-frame clones and lacks some. Of about 5,500 clones listed, approximately 71% are singletons. Sequencing was performed on PBMCs, taken before ibrutinib treatment. The receptors here all came from a human donor with chronic lymphocytic leukemia.

This clone was seen only a few times. The chain is built from TRBV10-2 and TRBJ1-2, with no clear D. The CDR3 runs 13 residues. Trimming took off 3 bases at V and 2 bases at J, with 7 bases between the two ends. Germline CDR1 WSHSY, CDR2 SAAADI. CDR3 DNA: TGCGCCAGCAGTGAAGACTTCAACTATGGCTACACCTTC. Its protein product is CASSEDFNYGYTF.

The chain uses TRBV5-6 and TRBJ2-1; TRBD2 matches 7 bases. Per germline, CDR1 SGHDT and CDR2 YYEEEE. The CDR3 spans 12 residues. V shed 4 bases, J shed 14 bases, and the junction held 9 bases outside the gene matches. The CDR3 nucleotides read TGTGCCAGCAGCGGGACTAACCGAGCGGAGTTCTTC. Amino acid sequence: CASSGTNRAEFF.

V and J are TRBV5-6 and TRBJ1-1; maybe TRBD1 (5 bases). CDR3 length: 14 residues. Trimming left V 1 base short and J 5 bases short, with 12 bases between. From germline, CDR1 is SGHDT and CDR2 YYEEEE. The DNA for the CDR3 is TGTGCCAGCAGCTTGATTCAATCAGGGACTGAAGCTTTCTTT. It encodes CASSLIQSGTEAFF.

The rearrangement joins TRBV7-6 to TRBJ2-5, with 10 bases aligning to TRBD2. Germline V gives CDR1 SGHVS, CDR2 FNYEAQ. Losses at the gene ends were 5 bases for V and 0 bases for J; bases not matched to a gene: 3. This CDR3 comprises 15 residues. The CDR3 nucleotides read TGTGCCAGCAGCCCAGCGGGGGGGTACCAAGAGACCCAGTACTTC. The encoded protein is CASSPAGGYQETQYF.

This clone was counted a single time. The chain is built from TRBV19 and TRBJ2-2; D is possibly TRBD2 (6 bases). With 5 bases removed from V and 3 bases from J, the gap between germline ends came to 19 bases. The CDR3 sequence is 17 residues long. CDR1 is LNHDA and CDR2 is SQIVND in the germline V gene (reference sequence). The CDR3 region has the DNA TGTGCCAGTAGTTTCCCCCTGTTTGGGGGGTACACCGGGGAGCTGTTTTTT. It encodes CASSFPLFGGYTGELFF.

This clone is a singleton in its sample. This chain joins TRBV10-3 and TRBJ2-2, with D possibly TRBD2 on 6 matching bases. Germline loops: CDR1 ENHRY, CDR2 SYGVKD. Trimming removed 8 bases at V and 6 bases at J, with 16 bases between. There are 14 residues in the CDR3. The CDR3 region is CAIPGVDAPGELFF. The CDR3 DNA sequence: TGTGCCATCCCGGGGGTTGACGCCCCCGGGGAGCTGTTTTTT.

This clone was counted between two and nine times. The J gene is TRBJ2-5, the V gene TRBV7-2, with D unclear. V was shortened by 5 bases and J by 1 base, with 14 bases between the two germline ends. CDR3 length: 15 residues. Per the germline V gene, CDR1 is SGHTA and CDR2 is FQGNSA. CDR3 amino acids: CASSPQVGSQETQYF. CDR3 coding DNA: TGTGCCAGCAGCCCGCAGGTTGGTAGCCAAGAGACCCAGTACTTC.

The chain uses TRBV5-5 and TRBJ1-2, with D perhaps matching TRBD1 (6 bases). The germline CDR1 and CDR2 sequences are SGHKS and YYEKEE (reference sequence). Trimming removed 4 bases at V and 7 bases at J, with 14 bases between. The CDR3 consists of 13 residues. This chain's CDR3 is CASSPRDTSGYTF. The DNA of the CDR3 is TGTGCCAGCAGCCCCCGGGACACAAGTGGCTACACCTTC. Together with reference TRBV5-5 and TRBJ1-2, the CDR3 gives the full variable domain: DAGVTQSPTHLIKTRGQQVTLRCSPISGHKSVSWYQQVLGQGPQFIFQYYEKEERGRGNFPDRFSARQFPNYSSELNVNALLLGDSALYLCASSPRDTSGYTFGSGTRLTVV.

The genes are TRBV5-1 and TRBJ1-1; D may be TRBD1 (5 bases). The CDR3 has 13 residues. V lost 5 bases, J lost 1 base, and 9 bases lay in between. Per germline, CDR1 SGHRS and CDR2 YFSETQ. The CDR3 sequence is CASRYGQNTEAFF. The CDR3 DNA follows: TGCGCCAGCAGGTATGGACAGAACACTGAAGCTTTCTTT.

The V gene is TRBV7-9, the J gene TRBJ2-6; D is uncertain. The germline V and J ends were trimmed by 5 bases and 1 base, with 9 bases remaining between them. CDR3 length equals 15 residues. The germline gives CDR1 SEHNR, CDR2 FQNEAQ (reference sequence). The CDR3 bases are TGTGCCAGCAGCCTCAGGATTTCTGGGGCCAACGTCCTGACTTTC. It encodes CASSLRISGANVLTF.

The V and J genes are TRBV7-8 and TRBJ1-1; no clear D gene. The length of the CDR3 is 12 residues. The germline V gene encodes CDR1 SGHVS and CDR2 FQNEAQ. The V gene lost 6 bases and the J gene lost 0 bases, with 5 bases spanning the gap. CDR3 sequence: CASRLMNTEAFF. CDR3 DNA: TGTGCCAGCAGGCTTATGAACACTGAAGCTTTCTTT.

This clone has just one count. V is TRBV5-6 and J is TRBJ2-5; TRBD1 aligns across 8 bases. The CDR3 length is 15 residues. CDR1 is SGHDT, CDR2 YYEEEE, per germline. Losses at the gene ends were 4 bases for V and 1 base for J; bases not matched to a gene: 6. CDR3 protein: CASSGGTGGQETQYF. CDR3 DNA sequence: TGTGCCAGCAGCGGGGGGACAGGCGGCCAAGAGACCCAGTACTTC.

As to this clone: In the same sample, other DNA sequences code for this CDR3. The rearrangement joins TRBV11-3 to TRBJ2-3; 7 positions match TRBD2. This CDR3 spans 14 amino acids. Germline V gene lookup returns CDR1 SGHNT and CDR2 YENEEA. V lost 3 bases to trimming and J lost 1 base; unmatched junction nucleotides: 1. In DNA form, the CDR3 reads TGTGCCAGCAGCTTGGGAGGGGGCACAGATACGCAGTATTTT. It yields the protein CASSLGGGTDTQYF.

In this sample, this clone turned up a few times. The V call is TRBV19, the J call TRBJ2-3, with 7 bases that match TRBD2. The CDR3 runs to 16 residues. The germline V gene has CDR1 LNHDA and CDR2 SQIVND (reference sequence). V trimming: 3 bases; J trimming: 1 base; junction bases outside the gene matches: 7. The CDR3 region is CASSIGSSGRTDTQYF. DNA of the CDR3: TGTGCCAGTAGTATCGGGTCTAGCGGTCGCACAGATACGCAGTATTTT.

The V call is TRBV10-3, the J call TRBJ2-2; tentatively, D is TRBD2 (6 bases). Germline loops: CDR1 ENHRY, CDR2 SYGVKD. Between the trimmed V and J ends, which lost 10 bases and 3 bases, there was a span of 15 bases. This CDR3 spans 14 amino acids. CDR3 loop: CATRAGQDTGELFF. The CDR3 DNA follows: TGTGCCACCCGGGCGGGGCAGGACACCGGGGAGCTGTTTTTT.

The chain has TRBV2 and TRBJ2-1; tentative D call: TRBD2 (6 bases). The CDR3 runs to 12 residues. Trimming left V 6 bases short and J 7 bases short, with 10 bases between. Per the germline V gene, CDR1 is SNHLY and CDR2 is FYNNEI. CDR3 loop: CASRLAQNEQFF. The CDR3 DNA reads as TGTGCCAGCAGACTAGCTCAAAATGAGCAGTTCTTC. The variable domain in full, completed from reference TRBV2 and TRBJ2-1, reads EPEVTQTPSHQVTQMGQEVILRCVPISNHLYFYWYRQILGQKVEFLVSFYNNEISEKSEIFDDQFSVERPDGSNFTLKIRSTKLEDSAMYFCASRLAQNEQFFGPGTRLTVL.

V is TRBV9 and J is TRBJ2-5, with D perhaps being TRBD1 or TRBD2 (6 bases each). The CDR3 has 15 residues. Looked up from germline, CDR1 is SGDLS and CDR2 is YYNGEE. With 2 bases removed from V and 4 bases from J, the gap between germline ends came to 15 bases. Here the CDR3 DNA reads TGTGCCAGCAGCGTGTCCGGGGGCGCGGGAGAGACCCAGTACTTC. Protein: CASSVSGGAGETQYF.

This clone was observed once. The chain is built from TRBV10-3 and TRBJ2-1; D could derive from TRBD1 or TRBD2 (5 bases each). The V and J ends lost 9 bases and 8 bases respectively, with 17 bases between them. There are 13 residues in the CDR3. Germline V gives CDR1 ENHRY, CDR2 SYGVKD. The CDR3 region is CAILEGPWDEQFF. In DNA form, the CDR3 reads TGTGCCATTTTAGAGGGGCCCTGGGATGAGCAGTTCTTC.

In this sample, this clone is large. The V gene is TRBV9, the J gene TRBJ1-1, with D uncertain. The CDR3 covers 12 residues. Looked up from germline, CDR1 is SGDLS and CDR2 is YYNGEE. Trimming left V 0 bases short and J 3 bases short, with 3 bases between. As DNA, the CDR3 is TGTGCCAGCAGCGTAGGGGACACTGAAGCTTTCTTT. Protein product: CASSVGDTEAFF.

V usage is TRBV2 and J usage is TRBJ2-3; 10 nucleotides match TRBD2. Per the germline V gene, CDR1 is SNHLY and CDR2 is FYNNEI. V trimming: 3 bases; J trimming: 2 bases; junction bases outside the gene matches: 8. The CDR3 is made up of 17 amino acids. The CDR3 sequence is CASSDNPSGGLTDTQYF. In DNA, the CDR3 is TGTGCCAGCAGTGATAATCCTAGCGGGGGTCTCACAGATACGCAGTATTTT. Filled out from reference TRBV2 and TRBJ2-3, the complete variable domain reads EPEVTQTPSHQVTQMGQEVILRCVPISNHLYFYWYRQILGQKVEFLVSFYNNEISEKSEIFDDQFSVERPDGSNFTLKIRSTKLEDSAMYFCASSDNPSGGLTDTQYFGPGTRLTVL.

The chain carries TRBV4-2 and TRBJ2-3; the match to TRBD2 covers 7 bases. The length of the CDR3 is 14 residues. Germline lookup yields CDR1 LGHNA and CDR2 YNFKEQ. Trimming cost V 4 bases and J 4 bases; bases outside gene matches: 5. The CDR3 bases are TGTGCCAGCAGCCTCGGGACTACTGCAGATACGCAGTATTTT. Translation: CASSLGTTADTQYF.

This chain links TRBV28 with TRBJ2-3; 11 positions agree with TRBD1. Germline CDR1 reads MDHEN; CDR2 reads SYDVKM. The CDR3 is 19 amino acids. V was clipped by 6 bases and J by 2 bases; unmatched bases: 16. The chain's CDR3 is CASRDRGRRERGNTDTQYF. The CDR3 bases are TGTGCCAGCAGGGACAGGGGGCGAAGGGAAAGGGGGAACACAGATACGCAGTATTTT.

This clone has more than one count but fewer than ten. It is unclear where the CDR3 begins or ends on the DNA, so no DNA is shown, and the CDR3 is as TCRdb lists it. The rearrangement links TRBV7-9 to TRBJ1-1. The CDR3 numbers 14 amino acids, ends counted. Per germline, CDR1 SEHNR and CDR2 FQNEAQ (reference sequence). CDR3 region: CASSRSTSAEGAFF.

This clone has just a few counts. V is TRBV5-4 and J is TRBJ2-7; no firm D call. Germline assignment: CDR1 SGHNT and CDR2 YYREEE (reference sequence). The V end lost 0 bases, the J end lost 4 bases, and 8 bases lay between the germline ends. This CDR3 spans 13 amino acids. CDR3 sequence: CASSLDSRYEQYF. In DNA form, the CDR3 reads TGTGCCAGCAGCTTGGACAGCAGATACGAGCAGTACTTC.

This clone was picked up one time. The J gene is TRBJ1-1, the V gene TRBV18; a possible D gene is TRBD1 (5 bases). The CDR3 is 14 amino acids. The V gene lost 5 bases and the J gene lost 5 bases, with 15 bases spanning the gap. Germline CDR1 is KGHSH and CDR2 is LQKENI. CDR3 protein: CASSKDTRGTEAFF. The CDR3 DNA reads as TGTGCCAGCTCAAAGGACACGCGGGGAACTGAAGCTTTCTTT.

The chain has TRBV7-9 and TRBJ1-1; D possibly corresponds to TRBD1 (6 bases). In germline, CDR1 is SEHNR, CDR2 FQNEAQ (reference sequence). V was cut by 5 bases and J by 11 bases, with 21 bases left in between. The CDR3 spans 14 residues. The CDR3 region is CASSPMDSSQGAFF. The CDR3 bases are TGTGCCAGCAGCCCTATGGACAGCTCCCAAGGGGCTTTCTTT.

The rearrangement uses TRBV7-9 and TRBJ2-5; no clear D. Trimming left V 8 bases short and J 2 bases short, with 21 bases between. The length of the CDR3 is 16 residues. In germline, CDR1 is SEHNR, CDR2 FQNEAQ (reference sequence). The CDR3 region is CASSAYGTSSQETQYF. The CDR3 coding sequence is TGTGCCAGCTCAGCTTATGGTACGTCTAGTCAAGAGACCCAGTACTTC.

This clone came up once. The rearrangement joins TRBV4-1 to TRBJ1-3; no clear D gene. The CDR3 covers 16 residues. Germline V gene data show CDR1 as MGHRA and CDR2 as YSYEKL. Trimming stripped 0 bases from V and 0 bases from J, with 9 bases between. CDR3 sequence reads: CASSQDQDLSGNTIYF. CDR3 sequence (DNA): TGCGCCAGCAGCCAAGATCAGGACCTCTCTGGAAACACCATATATTTT.

This chain links TRBV6-1 with TRBJ1-2; 10 bases fit TRBD1. Germline assignment: CDR1 MNHNS and CDR2 SASEGT. The CDR3 has 17 residues. The V gene end was trimmed by 4 bases and the J gene end by 3 bases; junction bases not matched to a gene: 11. The CDR3 DNA is TGTGCCAGCAGTGGTCGACAGGGGGCATTCGGCGACTATGGCTACACCTTC. Protein sequence: CASSGRQGAFGDYGYTF.

The chain has TRBV10-3 and TRBJ2-5, with 9 bases identical to TRBD2. Trimming at V came to 8 bases and at J to 3 bases, leaving 10 bases not matched to a gene. This CDR3 has 15 amino acids. Germline V gives CDR1 ENHRY, CDR2 SYGVKD. The CDR3, as DNA: TGTGCCATCGGGAGGCGAGCGGGGGGCGAAGAGACCCAGTACTTC. Amino acid sequence: CAIGRRAGGEETQYF.

This clone was recorded a few times. The chain combines TRBV5-1 with TRBJ2-1; the D is unclear. The length of the CDR3 is 12 residues. CDR1 is SGHRS and CDR2 is YFSETQ in the germline V gene. With 0 bases removed from V and 10 bases from J, the gap between germline ends came to 8 bases. CDR3 in amino acids: CASSLAGAEQFF. DNA for the CDR3: TGCGCCAGCAGCTTGGCTGGCGCCGAGCAGTTCTTC.

J is TRBJ1-2 and V is TRBV6-5, with D unresolved. Between the trimmed V and J ends, which lost 0 bases and 0 bases, there was a span of 8 bases. Germline CDR1 is MNHEY and CDR2 is SVGAGI. The CDR3 length is 15 residues. CDR3 loop: CASSYSPNSNYGYTF. The CDR3 DNA is TGTGCCAGCAGTTACTCCCCGAACTCTAACTATGGCTACACCTTC.